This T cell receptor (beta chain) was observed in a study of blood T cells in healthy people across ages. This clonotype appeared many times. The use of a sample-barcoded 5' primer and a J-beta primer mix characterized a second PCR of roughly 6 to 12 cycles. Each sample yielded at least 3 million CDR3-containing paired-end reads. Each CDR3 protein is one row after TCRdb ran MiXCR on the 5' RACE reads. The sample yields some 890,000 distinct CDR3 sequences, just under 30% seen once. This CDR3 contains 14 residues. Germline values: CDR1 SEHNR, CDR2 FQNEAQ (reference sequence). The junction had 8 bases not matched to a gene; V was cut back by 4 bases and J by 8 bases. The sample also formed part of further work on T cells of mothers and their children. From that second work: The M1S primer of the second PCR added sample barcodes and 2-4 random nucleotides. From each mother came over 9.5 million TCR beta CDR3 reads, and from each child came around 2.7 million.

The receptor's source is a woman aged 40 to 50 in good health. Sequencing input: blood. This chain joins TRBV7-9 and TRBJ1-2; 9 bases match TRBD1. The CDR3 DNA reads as TGTGCCAGCAGCTCGCCCGGGACAGGGCTAGGCTACACCTTC. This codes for CASSSPGTGLGYTF.